A selection of T cell receptor beta chains follows, all from one sample in a study of shared clonotypes between healthy human individuals. This table comes from immunoSEQ multiplex PCR, and its TCRdb copy is limited to in-frame clones, with some not included. The data hold about 1,800,000 clones, with about 95% observed a single time. The material sequenced was naive CD8+ T cells sorted from blood. These receptors were taken from a man aged 18 to 30 in good health. CDR3s include the opening cysteine and the closing phenylalanine or tryptophan. The D gene is left open where the match is weak. Clone size is not always given. Where it is, it says once, few, many or a class for expanded clones.

V: TRBV13; size: -; D: TRBD2; J: TRBJ2-7; CDR3: CASRPSGSYEQYF; DNA: TGTGCCAGCAGACCTAGCGGTTCCTACGAGCAGTACTTC
V: TRBV2; size: -; D: -; J: TRBJ2-1; CDR3: CASSATPYNEQFF; DNA: TGTGCCAGCAGCGCTACACCTTACAATGAGCAGTTCTTC
V: TRBV7-9; size: -; D: TRBD2; J: TRBJ2-3; CDR3: CASSLELAGYVGTDTQYF; DNA: TGTGCCAGCAGCTTAGAACTAGCGGGGTACGTTGGCACAGATACGCAGTATTTT
V: TRBV7-9; size: -; D: -; J: TRBJ2-7; CDR3: CAILRDSPYEQYF; DNA: TGTGCCATTTTGCGGGACAGCCCCTACGAGCAGTACTTC
V: TRBV4-1; size: -; D: -; J: TRBJ2-1; CDR3: CASSQTTEQFF; DNA: TGCGCCAGCAGCCAAACCACTGAGCAGTTCTTC
V: TRBV6-1; size: -; D: -; J: TRBJ2-7; CDR3: CASSEALEGILSYEQYF; DNA: TGTGCCAGCAGTGAAGCGCTAGAGGGGATCCTCTCCTACGAGCAGTACTTC
V: TRBV5-4; size: -; D: TRBD2; J: TRBJ2-1; CDR3: CASSSTGGEQFF; DNA: TGTGCCAGCAGCTCTACGGGAGGGGAGCAGTTCTTC
V: TRBV10-3; size: once; D: TRBD1; J: TRBJ2-7; CDR3: CAIGTGIYEQYF; DNA: TGTGCCATAGGGACAGGGATCTACGAGCAGTACTTC
V: TRBV4-1; size: -; D: -; J: TRBJ2-1; CDR3: CASSTLYNEQFF; DNA: TGCGCCAGCAGCACTCTCTACAATGAGCAGTTCTTC
V: TRBV5-4; size: -; D: TRBD2; J: TRBJ2-7; CDR3: CASNQWGGAYEQYF; DNA: TGTGCCAGCAACCAATGGGGGGGTGCCTACGAGCAGTACTTC
V: TRBV7-8; size: -; D: -; J: TRBJ2-7; CDR3: CASSLGGVGSTYEQYF; DNA: TGTGCCAGCAGCTTAGGAGGTGTGGGATCGACCTACGAGCAGTACTTC
V: TRBV7-9; size: once; D: -; J: TRBJ1-3; CDR3: CASSLVDDGNTIYF; DNA: TGTGCCAGCAGCTTGGTGGATGACGGAAACACCATATATTTT
V: TRBV5-4; size: -; D: TRBD2; J: TRBJ2-7; CDR3: CASSFPDAVLAGEQYF; DNA: TGTGCCAGCAGCTTCCCGGATGCGGTGCTAGCGGGGGAGCAGTACTTC
V: TRBV30; size: -; D: -; J: TRBJ2-5; CDR3: CAWSGPLETQYF; DNA: TGTGCCTGGAGTGGGCCCTTAGAGACCCAGTACTTC
V: TRBV28; size: -; D: -; J: TRBJ1-2; CDR3: CASSLQAYRENSYGYTF; DNA: TGTGCCAGCAGTTTACAAGCCTACAGGGAAAATTCCTATGGCTACACCTTC
V: TRBV27; size: -; D: -; J: TRBJ2-7; CDR3: CASSPQTVIGSYEQYF; DNA: TGTGCCAGCAGTCCCCAGACAGTAATCGGGTCCTACGAGCAGTACTTC
V: TRBV5-4; size: -; D: -; J: TRBJ1-1; CDR3: CASSLEGGMNTEAFF; DNA: TGTGCCAGCAGCCTGGAGGGGGGAATGAACACTGAAGCTTTCTTT
V: TRBV4-1; size: -; D: TRBD1; J: TRBJ1-5; CDR3: CASSQNRGGQPQHF; DNA: TGCGCCAGCAGCCAAAACAGGGGCGGCCAGCCCCAGCATTTT
V: TRBV18; size: -; D: -; J: TRBJ2-5; CDR3: CASSPPWVAETQYF; DNA: TGTGCCAGCTCACCACCCTGGGTAGCAGAGACCCAGTACTTC
V: TRBV4-3; size: -; D: -; J: TRBJ2-1; CDR3: CASSQDGGSDGYNEQFF; DNA: TGCGCCAGCAGCCAGGATGGGGGATCAGATGGGTACAATGAGCAGTTCTTC
V: TRBV6-5; size: -; D: TRBD1; J: TRBJ1-1; CDR3: CASRDRRHTEAFF; DNA: TGTGCCAGCCGGGACAGACGTCACACTGAAGCTTTCTTT
V: TRBV5-4; size: -; D: -; J: TRBJ1-2; CDR3: CASSPQNYGYTF; DNA: TGTGCCAGCAGCCCCCAGAACTATGGCTACACCTTC
V: TRBV18; size: once; D: -; J: TRBJ1-4; CDR3: CASSQDSYSEKLFF; DNA: TGTGCCAGCTCGCAGGACAGCTACTCTGAAAAACTGTTTTTT
V: TRBV28; size: -; D: TRBD2; J: TRBJ2-5; CDR3: CASSLSPAGGLETQYF; DNA: TGTGCCAGCAGTTTATCACCAGCGGGGGGGCTGGAGACCCAGTACTTC
V: TRBV10-3; size: -; D: -; J: TRBJ2-2; CDR3: CAIRLNTGELFF; DNA: TGTGCCATCAGATTGAACACCGGGGAGCTGTTTTTT
V: TRBV29-1; size: -; D: -; J: TRBJ2-7; CDR3: CSVEDRYEQYF; DNA: TGCAGCGTTGAAGATCGCTACGAGCAGTACTTC
V: TRBV11-2; size: -; D: -; J: TRBJ2-3; CDR3: CASSSLAVGGTDTQYF; DNA: TGTGCCAGCAGCTCACTAGCCGTTGGTGGAACAGATACGCAGTATTTT
V: TRBV7-9; size: -; D: -; J: TRBJ2-7; CDR3: CASNGPGVDTYEQYF; DNA: TGTGCCAGCAACGGGCCAGGAGTCGACACCTACGAGCAGTACTTC
V: TRBV5-6; size: -; D: TRBD1; J: TRBJ2-7; CDR3: CASTLSQGASEQYF; DNA: TGTGCCAGCACCCTTAGCCAGGGGGCGTCCGAGCAGTACTTC
V: TRBV13; size: -; D: TRBD1; J: TRBJ2-7; CDR3: CASSLVGPGGYEQYF; DNA: TGTGCCAGCAGCTTAGTAGGGCCAGGGGGCTACGAGCAGTACTTC
V: TRBV28; size: few; D: -; J: TRBJ2-7; CDR3: CASSWVTGPYEQYF; DNA: TGTGCCAGCAGTTGGGTTACAGGTCCCTACGAGCAGTACTTC
V: TRBV5-1; size: once; D: -; J: TRBJ2-2; CDR3: CASSDWQGRTGELFF; DNA: TGCGCCAGCAGTGATTGGCAGGGAAGGACCGGGGAGCTGTTTTTT
V: TRBV4-1; size: -; D: TRBD2; J: TRBJ2-1; CDR3: CASSYQLAGGPNEQFF; DNA: TGCGCCAGCAGCTATCAACTAGCGGGGGGGCCCAATGAGCAGTTCTTC
V: TRBV7-9; size: -; D: -; J: TRBJ1-1; CDR3: CASSRSTPNTEAFF; DNA: TGTGCCAGCAGCCGGTCGACACCGAACACTGAAGCTTTCTTT
V: TRBV28; size: -; D: TRBD1; J: TRBJ2-7; CDR3: CASSPTGPAYEQYF; DNA: TGTGCCAGCAGCCCGACAGGGCCCGCCTACGAGCAGTACTTC
V: TRBV27; size: -; D: -; J: TRBJ2-2; CDR3: CASTSAGELFF; DNA: TGTGCCAGCACAAGCGCCGGGGAGCTGTTTTTT
V: TRBV6-1; size: -; D: -; J: TRBJ2-3; CDR3: CASSEIGSGWDTQYF; DNA: TGTGCCAGCAGTGAAATAGGGTCAGGTTGGGATACGCAGTATTTT
V: TRBV4-3; size: -; D: TRBD1; J: TRBJ2-7; CDR3: CASSRLTGGIDEQYF; DNA: TGCGCCAGCAGCCGGCTGACAGGGGGCATCGACGAGCAGTACTTC
V: TRBV7-9; size: -; D: -; J: TRBJ1-1; CDR3: CASGEVRGLNTEAFF; DNA: TGTGCCAGCGGAGAGGTCAGGGGACTGAACACTGAAGCTTTCTTT
V: TRBV7-9; size: -; D: TRBD2; J: TRBJ2-1; CDR3: CASSFSGRAARGNEQFF; DNA: TGTGCCAGCAGCTTTAGCGGGAGGGCCGCGCGGGGGAATGAGCAGTTCTTC
V: TRBV11-2; size: once; D: -; J: TRBJ2-7; CDR3: CASSLEAGPPYEQYF; DNA: TGTGCCAGCAGCTTAGAGGCGGGTCCCCCCTACGAGCAGTACTTC
V: TRBV27; size: -; D: -; J: TRBJ1-5; CDR3: CASSLTGSHQPQHF; DNA: TGTGCCAGCAGTTTAACAGGGAGCCATCAGCCCCAGCATTTT
V: TRBV11-2; size: -; D: TRBD1; J: TRBJ2-7; CDR3: CASSLVKTGEFEQYF; DNA: TGTGCCAGCAGCTTAGTGAAGACAGGGGAGTTCGAGCAGTACTTC